This TCR beta chain originates from a study of CD8 T cells in ankylosing spondylitis. This clonotype was seen a few times. Its target is not known. Trimming shortened V by 1 base and J by 2 bases, and 6 bases separated the two germline ends. CDR1 is DFQATT, CDR2 SNEGSKA, per germline (reference sequence). The CDR3 is 14 residues long. Findings of the study overall: Prior literature has documented some motif variants in synovial fluid and blood from reactive arthritis. A motif in TCR beta, a set of 8 or 9 highly homologous variants, appeared characteristic of ankylosing spondylitis blood.

The TCR beta libraries were generated through quantitative 5'-RACE incorporating molecular barcodes. In TCRdb, the 5' RACE reads were re-called with MiXCR into one record per CDR3 protein. The sample lists some 330,000 distinct CDR3 sequences; around 8% were seen once. The rearrangement joins TRBV20-1 to TRBJ2-6; D gene unclear. Sequenced input: blood, either unsorted or a sorted T cell fraction (not recorded which). The sequence derives from a male donor with ankylosing spondylitis. CDR3 protein: CSARGNAGANVLTF. CDR3 sequence (DNA): TGCAGTGCTAGAGGGAACGCTGGGGCCAACGTCCTGACTTTC.